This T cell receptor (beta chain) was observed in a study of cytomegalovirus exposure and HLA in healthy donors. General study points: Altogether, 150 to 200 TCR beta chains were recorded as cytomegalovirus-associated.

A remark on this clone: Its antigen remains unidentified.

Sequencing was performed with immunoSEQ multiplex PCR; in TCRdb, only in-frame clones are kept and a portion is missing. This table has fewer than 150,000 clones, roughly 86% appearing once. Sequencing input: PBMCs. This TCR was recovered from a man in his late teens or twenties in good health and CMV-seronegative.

The CDR3 loop is CASSERAGRTEAFF. For the CDR3, the DNA is TGCGCCAGCAGTGAGAGGGCAGGGAGGACTGAAGCTTTCTTT. The chain uses TRBV10-2 and TRBJ1-1, with a possible D match to TRBD1 (5 bases). The germline CDR1 and CDR2 sequences are WSHSY and SAAADI. Deletions cut 2 bases from V and 5 bases from J, with 12 bases between. CDR3 length: 14 amino acids.